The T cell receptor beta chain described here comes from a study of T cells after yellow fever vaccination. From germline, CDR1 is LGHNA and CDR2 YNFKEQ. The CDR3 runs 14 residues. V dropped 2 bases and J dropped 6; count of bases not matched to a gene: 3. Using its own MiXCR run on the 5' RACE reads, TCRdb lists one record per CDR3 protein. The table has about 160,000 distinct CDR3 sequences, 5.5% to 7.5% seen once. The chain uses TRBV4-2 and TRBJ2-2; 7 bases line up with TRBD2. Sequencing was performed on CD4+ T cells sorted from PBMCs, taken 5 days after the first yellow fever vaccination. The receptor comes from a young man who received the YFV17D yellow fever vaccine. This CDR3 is CASSQFRGAGELFF. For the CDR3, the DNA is TGTGCCAGCAGCCAATTCCGGGGGGCCGGGGAGCTGTTTTTT.